This is a list of T cell receptor beta chains from one sample in a study of blood T cells in healthy people across ages. TCRdb independently ran MiXCR on the 5' RACE reads; one entry per CDR3 protein. Among approximately 2,000,000 distinct CDR3 sequences listed, around 40% were seen once. Source material: blood. Source of these receptors: a human donor in good health. CDR3s include the opening cysteine and the closing phenylalanine or tryptophan. A D gene is named only where the DNA matches it firmly. Clone size appears in some rows only: once, few, many, or a class for an expanded clone.

cdr3_aa: CARPGPGNRPQHF; cdr3_nt: TGCGCCAGGCCGGGACCTGGTAATCGGCCCCAGCATTTT; clone_size: NA; j_call: TRBJ1-5; d_call: NA; cdr3_length: 13; v_call: TRBV4-3
cdr3_aa: CASSGPREEGGDGYTF; cdr3_nt: TGTGCCAGCAGCGGGCCCAGGGAGGAAGGGGGCGATGGCTACACCTTC; clone_size: few; j_call: TRBJ1-2; d_call: TRBD1; cdr3_length: 16; v_call: TRBV9
cdr3_aa: CASSEFPTEAFF; cdr3_nt: TGCGCCAGCAGTGAGTTTCCCACTGAAGCTTTCTTT; clone_size: once; j_call: TRBJ1-1; d_call: NA; cdr3_length: 12; v_call: TRBV10-2
cdr3_aa: CATSIRSGETQYF; cdr3_nt: TGTGCCACCAGCATCAGGTCGGGGGAGACCCAGTACTTC; clone_size: once; j_call: TRBJ2-5; d_call: NA; cdr3_length: 13; v_call: TRBV15
cdr3_aa: CATSTGTRLTDTQYF; cdr3_nt: TGTGCCACCAGCACCGGGACTAGACTAACAGATACGCAGTATTTT; clone_size: NA; j_call: TRBJ2-3; d_call: TRBD2; cdr3_length: 15; v_call: TRBV24-1
cdr3_aa: CSAELAGVGEQFF; cdr3_nt: TGCAGTGCTGAGCTAGCGGGGGTCGGTGAGCAGTTCTTC; clone_size: few; j_call: TRBJ2-1; d_call: TRBD2; cdr3_length: 13; v_call: TRBV20-1
cdr3_aa: CASSSGQGAGAEAFF; cdr3_nt: TGTGCCAGCAGCTCAGGCCAGGGGGCGGGCGCTGAAGCTTTCTTT; clone_size: NA; j_call: TRBJ1-1; d_call: TRBD1; cdr3_length: 15; v_call: TRBV7-2
cdr3_aa: CASKRGVETQYF; cdr3_nt: TGTGCCAGCAAGCGGGGGGTTGAGACCCAGTACTTC; clone_size: NA; j_call: TRBJ2-5; d_call: TRBD2; cdr3_length: 12; v_call: TRBV6-2/TRBV6-3
cdr3_aa: CASSDDRAKNIQYF; cdr3_nt: TGTGCCAGCAGTGACGACAGAGCCAAAAACATTCAGTACTTC; clone_size: NA; j_call: TRBJ2-4; d_call: NA; cdr3_length: 14; v_call: TRBV6-5
cdr3_aa: CASTSKGRGMYNEQFF; cdr3_nt: TGTGCCAGCACCTCTAAAGGGCGGGGTATGTACAATGAGCAGTTCTTC; clone_size: NA; j_call: TRBJ2-1; d_call: NA; cdr3_length: 16; v_call: TRBV7-2
cdr3_aa: CASSPTTSSYNEQFF; cdr3_nt: TGTGCCAGCTCACCGACGACTTCCTCCTACAATGAGCAGTTCTTC; clone_size: many; j_call: TRBJ2-1; d_call: NA; cdr3_length: 15; v_call: TRBV18
cdr3_aa: CASGKGGYTF; cdr3_nt: TGTGCCAGCGGGAAAGGAGGCTACACCTTC; clone_size: NA; j_call: TRBJ1-2; d_call: NA; cdr3_length: 10; v_call: TRBV12-3/TRBV12-4
cdr3_aa: CSARVAGAYNEQFF; cdr3_nt: TGCAGTGCTAGGGTAGCGGGGGCCTACAATGAGCAGTTCTTC; clone_size: NA; j_call: TRBJ2-1; d_call: TRBD2; cdr3_length: 14; v_call: TRBV20-1
cdr3_aa: CSAKGQGGYEQYF; cdr3_nt: TGCAGTGCTAAGGGACAGGGTGGATACGAGCAGTACTTC; clone_size: few; j_call: TRBJ2-7; d_call: TRBD1; cdr3_length: 13; v_call: TRBV20-1
cdr3_aa: CAIPNESSYEQYF; cdr3_nt: TGTGCCATCCCCAACGAGAGCTCCTACGAGCAGTACTTC; clone_size: NA; j_call: TRBJ2-7; d_call: NA; cdr3_length: 13; v_call: TRBV6-2/TRBV6-3
cdr3_aa: CASSVALGGVANYGYTF; cdr3_nt: TGTGCCAGCAGCGTAGCTTTGGGGGGCGTAGCGAACTATGGCTACACCTTC; clone_size: few; j_call: TRBJ1-2; d_call: NA; cdr3_length: 17; v_call: TRBV9
cdr3_aa: CASSQRTSGVTATNEQFF; cdr3_nt: TGTGCCAGCAGCCAACGGACTAGCGGGGTCACCGCTACAAATGAGCAGTTCTTC; clone_size: once; j_call: TRBJ2-1; d_call: TRBD2; cdr3_length: 18; v_call: TRBV7-2
cdr3_aa: CSARAPPGLKRGRTDTQYF; cdr3_nt: TGCAGTGCTAGAGCCCCCCCTGGATTGAAGCGGGGGCGCACAGATACGCAGTATTTT; clone_size: NA; j_call: TRBJ2-3; d_call: TRBD2; cdr3_length: 19; v_call: TRBV20-1
cdr3_aa: CASSQRTGADSVDGYTF; cdr3_nt: TGTGCCAGCAGTCAGCGGACAGGGGCCGACTCGGTAGATGGCTACACCTTC; clone_size: NA; j_call: TRBJ1-2; d_call: TRBD1; cdr3_length: 17; v_call: TRBV6-2/TRBV6-3
cdr3_aa: CATSRIGDIQYF; cdr3_nt: TGTGCCACCAGCAGAATAGGGGACATTCAGTACTTC; clone_size: few; j_call: TRBJ2-4; d_call: NA; cdr3_length: 12; v_call: TRBV15
cdr3_aa: CSARDRYTYNEQYF; cdr3_nt: TGCAGTGCTAGAGATCGGTACACCTACAATGAGCAGTACTTC; clone_size: few; j_call: TRBJ2-4; d_call: NA; cdr3_length: 14; v_call: TRBV20-1
cdr3_aa: CASSQDISEQYF; cdr3_nt: TGCGCCAGCAGCCAAGATATATCCGAGCAGTACTTC; clone_size: NA; j_call: TRBJ2-7; d_call: NA; cdr3_length: 12; v_call: TRBV4-1
cdr3_aa: CASSYSGLAGGQETQYF; cdr3_nt: TGTGCCAGCAGTTACTCCGGACTAGCGGGGGGGCAAGAGACCCAGTACTTC; clone_size: NA; j_call: TRBJ2-5; d_call: TRBD2; cdr3_length: 17; v_call: TRBV6-6
cdr3_aa: CATGGSTSYEQYF; cdr3_nt: TGTGCCACCGGAGGTTCCACCTCCTACGAGCAGTACTTC; clone_size: few; j_call: TRBJ2-7; d_call: NA; cdr3_length: 13; v_call: TRBV24-1
cdr3_aa: CASSVGESSYNEQFF; cdr3_nt: TGTGCCAGCAGCGTGGGTGAGAGCTCCTACAATGAGCAGTTCTTC; clone_size: NA; j_call: TRBJ2-1; d_call: NA; cdr3_length: 15; v_call: TRBV9
cdr3_aa: CASSLDSFGYTF; cdr3_nt: TGCGCCAGCAGCTTGGATAGTTTTGGCTACACCTTC; clone_size: NA; j_call: TRBJ1-2; d_call: NA; cdr3_length: 12; v_call: TRBV5-1
cdr3_aa: CASRGGTTDTQYF; cdr3_nt: TGTGCCAGCAGAGGGGGGACCACAGATACGCAGTATTTT; clone_size: few; j_call: TRBJ2-3; d_call: NA; cdr3_length: 13; v_call: TRBV12-3/TRBV12-4
cdr3_aa: CATSRDLGTYNEQFF; cdr3_nt: TGTGCCACCAGCAGGGACTTGGGGACTTACAATGAGCAGTTCTTC; clone_size: few; j_call: TRBJ2-1; d_call: NA; cdr3_length: 15; v_call: TRBV15
cdr3_aa: CSAPSLGAPQHF; cdr3_nt: TGCAGTGCTCCCTCGCTTGGAGCACCACAGCATTTT; clone_size: NA; j_call: TRBJ1-5; d_call: NA; cdr3_length: 12; v_call: TRBV20-1
cdr3_aa: CAASLGRRTDTQYF; cdr3_nt: TGTGCCGCCAGTTTGGGGAGACGCACAGATACGCAGTATTTT; clone_size: NA; j_call: TRBJ2-3; d_call: NA; cdr3_length: 14; v_call: TRBV24-1
cdr3_aa: CASSLHSLAGDHMDTQYF; cdr3_nt: TGTGCCAGCAGTCTCCATTCACTAGCGGGGGACCATATGGATACGCAGTATTTT; clone_size: NA; j_call: TRBJ2-3; d_call: TRBD2; cdr3_length: 18; v_call: TRBV2
cdr3_aa: CAGSFRLNTIYF; cdr3_nt: TGTGCCGGCAGTTTTCGATTGAACACCATATATTTT; clone_size: NA; j_call: TRBJ1-3; d_call: NA; cdr3_length: 12; v_call: TRBV12-3/TRBV12-4
cdr3_aa: CAIADRGLYEQYF; cdr3_nt: TGTGCCATAGCGGACAGGGGACTCTACGAGCAGTACTTC; clone_size: once; j_call: TRBJ2-7; d_call: TRBD1; cdr3_length: 13; v_call: TRBV10-3